A selection of T cell receptor beta chains follows, all from one sample in a study of radiotherapy plus CTLA-4 blockade in lung cancer. Data came from immunoSEQ multiplex PCR; TCRdb stores just in-frame clones and leaves some out. This table has some 98,000 clones, around four fifths appearing once. The sequenced sample was peripheral blood, obtained from a patient treated with radiotherapy plus ipilimumab. The origin of the receptors is a human donor with non-small cell lung cancer who had a partial response to radiotherapy plus ipilimumab. Each CDR3 is given with its conserved first and last residue. Fields, in order: J gene, D gene, V gene, clone size, CDR3 protein, CDR3 DNA. D genes are given only for firm matches. Some rows mark clone size as missing; the rest say once, few, many or name a class of expanded clone.

J: TRBJ2-3; D: NA; V: TRBV9; size: NA; CDR3: CASSPQARLFTDTQYF; DNA: TGTGCCAGCAGCCCCCAAGCCCGACTGTTCACAGATACGCAGTATTTT
J: TRBJ1-3; D: TRBD1; V: TRBV9; size: NA; CDR3: CASSARTGGSGNTIYF; DNA: TGTGCCAGCAGCGCCCGAACAGGGGGCTCTGGAAACACCATATATTTT
J: TRBJ1-2; D: TRBD1; V: TRBV29-1; size: NA; CDR3: CSVHRGQGYGYTF; DNA: TGCAGCGTTCACAGGGGGCAGGGCTATGGCTACACCTTC
J: TRBJ2-5; D: NA; V: TRBV18; size: NA; CDR3: CASSPDSREETQYF; DNA: TGTGCCAGCTCTCCGGACAGCCGGGAAGAGACCCAGTACTTC
J: TRBJ1-2; D: NA; V: TRBV18; size: NA; CDR3: CASSPNRENGYTF; DNA: TGTGCCAGCTCACCGAACAGGGAGAATGGCTACACCTTC
J: TRBJ2-1; D: TRBD1; V: TRBV7-8; size: NA; CDR3: CASSLAGTGSSPYNEQFF; DNA: TGTGCCAGCAGCCTGGCCGGGACAGGGTCATCCCCCTACAATGAGCAGTTCTTC
J: TRBJ1-5; D: TRBD1; V: TRBV19; size: NA; CDR3: CATLKTGRNRNQPQHF; DNA: TGTGCCACCCTTAAGACAGGGAGAAACCGCAATCAGCCCCAGCATTTT
J: TRBJ2-2; D: NA; V: TRBV19; size: NA; CDR3: CASSTPLGRGRVTGELFF; DNA: TGTGCCAGTAGTACCCCTCTAGGACGGGGAAGAGTAACCGGGGAGCTGTTTTTT
J: TRBJ2-7; D: TRBD2; V: TRBV19; size: NA; CDR3: CASSVLAGESYEQYF; DNA: TGTGCCAGTAGTGTCCTAGCGGGAGAGTCCTACGAGCAGTACTTC
J: TRBJ2-7; D: NA; V: TRBV2; size: NA; CDR3: CASRPNLRSSYEQYF; DNA: TGTGCCAGCAGACCCAACCTCCGGAGCTCCTACGAGCAGTACTTC
J: TRBJ1-2; D: NA; V: TRBV29-1; size: NA; CDR3: CSVDRYYGYTF; DNA: TGCAGCGTTGACAGGTACTATGGCTACACCTTC
J: TRBJ1-2; D: TRBD1; V: TRBV7-2; size: once; CDR3: CASSYGQGAYGYTF; DNA: TGTGCCAGCAGCTATGGACAGGGGGCTTATGGCTACACCTTC
J: TRBJ1-5; D: NA; V: TRBV5-1; size: once; CDR3: CASSLDSGHGQPQHF; DNA: TGCGCCAGCAGCCTGGACTCAGGGCATGGACAGCCCCAGCATTTT
J: TRBJ2-5; D: TRBD2; V: TRBV11-1; size: NA; CDR3: CASSPRTSEQETQYF; DNA: TGTGCCAGCAGCCCTCGGACTAGCGAACAAGAGACCCAGTACTTC
J: TRBJ2-1; D: NA; V: TRBV18; size: NA; CDR3: CASSSSGDNEQFF; DNA: TGTGCCAGCTCATCTTCAGGGGATAATGAGCAGTTCTTC
J: TRBJ2-3; D: NA; V: TRBV6-5; size: NA; CDR3: CASSYGDKAEADTQYF; DNA: TGTGCCAGCAGTTACGGCGATAAAGCCGAGGCAGATACGCAGTATTTT
J: TRBJ2-7; D: TRBD1; V: TRBV28; size: NA; CDR3: CASSTGQGPYEQYF; DNA: TGTGCCAGCAGCACAGGACAGGGGCCTTACGAGCAGTACTTC
J: TRBJ2-1; D: TRBD2; V: TRBV27; size: NA; CDR3: CASSTRASGSNEQFF; DNA: TGTGCCAGCAGTACCCGGGCTAGCGGGAGCAATGAGCAGTTCTTC
J: TRBJ2-1; D: TRBD2; V: TRBV7-2; size: NA; CDR3: CASSPRIRLAGTEQFF; DNA: TGTGCCAGCAGCCCAAGGATTCGACTAGCGGGAACTGAGCAGTTCTTC
J: TRBJ2-7; D: NA; V: TRBV5-6; size: NA; CDR3: CASSLSSHEQYF; DNA: TGTGCCAGCAGCTTGAGCTCCCACGAGCAGTACTTC
J: TRBJ2-2; D: TRBD2; V: TRBV7-3; size: NA; CDR3: CASSLTSGTSSHTGELFF; DNA: TGTGCCAGCAGCTTAACGTCAGGGACTAGCTCTCATACCGGGGAGCTGTTTTTT
J: TRBJ2-3; D: TRBD2; V: TRBV28; size: NA; CDR3: CASKMGLAGSDTQYF; DNA: TGTGCCAGCAAAATGGGACTAGCGGGGAGCGATACGCAGTATTTT
J: TRBJ2-5; D: TRBD2; V: TRBV4-1; size: once; CDR3: CASSPLKLAGEETQYF; DNA: TGCGCCAGCAGCCCCCTTAAATTAGCGGGAGAAGAGACCCAGTACTTC
J: TRBJ2-1; D: NA; V: TRBV9; size: NA; CDR3: CASSVDPMTSGEQFF; DNA: TGTGCCAGCAGCGTAGACCCCATGACTAGTGGTGAGCAGTTCTTC
J: TRBJ2-7; D: TRBD1; V: TRBV7-2; size: once; CDR3: CASSLLGRQGIHEQYF; DNA: TGTGCCAGCAGCTTATTGGGGAGACAGGGGATCCACGAGCAGTACTTC
J: TRBJ2-1; D: TRBD1; V: TRBV5-1; size: NA; CDR3: CASSTGTGAGEQFF; DNA: TGCGCCAGCAGCACAGGGACAGGGGCGGGGGAGCAGTTCTTC
J: TRBJ1-1; D: TRBD1; V: TRBV27; size: NA; CDR3: CASSLNRGNTEAFF; DNA: TGTGCCAGCAGTTTAAACAGGGGGAACACTGAAGCTTTCTTT